A single sample is the source of the 29 T cell receptor beta chains below, sequenced in a study of identical twins. MiXCR, run by TCRdb on the 5' RACE reads, gives a single entry per CDR3 protein. The profile covers 250,000 or so distinct CDR3 sequences, with about 7% appearing a single time and under 4% taken by the ten largest. This sample was also put to use in a study of yellow fever vaccine responses in identical twins.

Sequences were obtained from memory (CD45RO+) T cells sorted from blood. The receptors were sampled from a woman younger than 30 in good health.

Only a few counts were recorded for this clonotype. V gene TRBV14 combines with J gene TRBJ2-7, with no clear D. The germline V gene has CDR1 SGHDN and CDR2 FVKESK. Trimming took 4 bases from V and 2 from J, leaving 12 bases between them. CDR3 length: 14 residues. CDR3 loop: CASSPRVVTYEQYF. The CDR3 region has the DNA TGTGCCAGCAGCCCACGCGTAGTCACCTACGAGCAGTACTTC.

Only a few counts were recorded for this clonotype. The rearrangement links TRBV4-2 to TRBJ2-7; either TRBD1 or TRBD2 may supply D (5 bases each). The CDR3 covers 16 residues. Trimming pared 0 bases from V and 6 bases from J, leaving 18 bases between. Germline lookup yields CDR1 LGHNA and CDR2 YNFKEQ. CDR3 nucleotide sequence: TGTGCCAGCAGCCAAGAATGGGGGATGGTGGGGTTCGAGCAGTACTTC. It yields the protein CASSQEWGMVGFEQYF.

CDR3 sequence reads: CASSLMGAELFF. The CDR3 DNA is TGTGCCAGCAGCTTAATGGGCGCGGAGCTGTTTTTT. This sequence joins TRBV7-9 and TRBJ2-2; D gene uncertain. CDR1 and CDR2 (germline): SEHNR, FQNEAQ (reference sequence). This CDR3 region has 12 residues. V lost 2 bases and J 10 bases, leaving 8 bases between the germline ends.

At least ten counts were recorded for this clonotype. This sequence joins TRBV12-3 or TRBV12-4 and TRBJ1-5, with 9 bases matching TRBD1. The CDR3 covers 16 residues. The J segment lost 4 bases and the V segment lost 6 bases, leaving 10 bases of the junction unmatched. CDR3 coding DNA: TGTGCCAGCAGACGGGAGCGGGACAGGGCGAATCAGCCCCAGCATTTT. It yields the protein CASRRERDRANQPQHF.

This clonotype was found a few times. This sequence joins TRBV5-8 and TRBJ2-2; no reliable D call. From germline, CDR1 is SGHTS and CDR2 YDEGEE. The ends were cut back, 4 bases at V and 0 bases at J, with 13 bases in the middle. This CDR3 has 16 residues. The CDR3 loop reads CASSPAAISNTGELFF. The DNA for the CDR3 is TGTGCCAGCAGCCCGGCCGCCATATCGAACACCGGGGAGCTGTTTTTT.

V and J are TRBV19 and TRBJ2-1; perhaps TRBD2 as D (6 bases). Germline CDR1 is LNHDA and CDR2 is SQIVND (reference sequence). The germline V and J ends were trimmed by 4 bases and 10 bases, with 14 bases remaining between them. This CDR3 is 13 amino acids long. The CDR3 coding sequence is TGTGCCAGTAGTACCAGGAGTAGCGGAGAGCAGTTCTTC. Translating it yields CASSTRSSGEQFF.

As concerns this clonotype: Because the CDR3 is missing its conserved closing phenylalanine or tryptophan, this is likely a read error. V usage is TRBV12-3 or TRBV12-4 and J usage is TRBJ2-5; 7 bases match TRBD2. This CDR3 comprises 13 residues. After removal of 7 bases from V and 5 bases from J, the junction contained 7 bases not matched to a gene. CDR3 amino acids: CASTPSGWETQYL. The CDR3 region has the DNA TGTGCCAGCACCCCTAGCGGATGGGAGACCCAGTACCTC.

The V gene is TRBV19, the J gene TRBJ2-2; 7 bases match TRBD1. The CDR3 totals 14 residues. Germline CDR1 reads LNHDA; CDR2 reads SQIVND (reference sequence). With 9 bases clipped from V and 4 bases from J, the junction kept 8 bases outside the gene matches. CDR3 region: CARTKGAATGELFF. The CDR3 nucleotides are TGTGCCAGAACCAAGGGGGCCGCCACCGGGGAGCTGTTTTTT.

This clonotype was counted many times. V and J are TRBV7-9 and TRBJ1-2, with TRBD1 as a possible D gene (5 bases). V was pared by 7 bases and J by 4 bases, with 13 bases between. This CDR3 is built from 13 residues. From germline, CDR1 is SEHNR and CDR2 FQNEAQ (reference sequence). The CDR3 coding sequence is TGTGCCAGCAACCCAACAGGAAGCTATGGCTACACCTTC. This gives the protein CASNPTGSYGYTF. Drawing the rest from reference TRBV7-9 and TRBJ1-2, the complete variable domain is DTGVSQNPRHKITKRGQNVTFRCDPISEHNRLYWYRQTLGQGPEFLTYFQNEAQLEKSRLLSDRFSAERPKGSFSTLEIQRTEQGDSAMYLCASNPTGSYGYTFGSGTRLTVV.

This clonotype was counted between two and nine times. V is TRBV4-2 and J is TRBJ2-5; 8 bases fit TRBD2. CDR1 is LGHNA, CDR2 YNFKEQ, per germline. J lost 2 bases, V lost 5 bases, and 10 bases had no gene match. The CDR3 extends over 16 amino acids. DNA of the CDR3: TGTGCCAGCAGCGAACGGCCTGTAGCGGGACAAGAGACCCAGTACTTC. Amino acid sequence: CASSERPVAGQETQYF.

This clonotype was detected only a few times. CDR3 sequence (DNA): TGCAGCGATACTAGCGGGCACAATGAGCAGTTCTTC. Translated: CSDTSGHNEQFF. The V gene is TRBV29-1, the J gene TRBJ2-1; 9 bases map to TRBD2. V trimming: 7 bases; J trimming: 5 bases; junction bases outside the gene matches: 3. Germline assignment: CDR1 SQVTM and CDR2 ANQGSEA. The CDR3 has 12 residues.

This clonotype has more than one count but fewer than ten. This chain links TRBV2 with TRBJ2-7, with 7 bases matching TRBD1. Looked up from germline, CDR1 is SNHLY and CDR2 is FYNNEI. The CDR3 runs to 16 residues. The trim removed 8 bases at V and 4 bases at J, leaving 17 bases unmatched. The CDR3 spells CASLYHPGGEKYEQYF. In DNA, the CDR3 is TGTGCCAGCCTATACCATCCAGGGGGAGAGAAGTACGAGCAGTACTTC.

The chain links TRBV20-1 to TRBJ2-1; TRBD1 might be the D (5 bases). CDR3 length: 13 residues. Germline CDR1 and CDR2: DFQATT and SNEGSKA (reference sequence). V lost 1 base to trimming and J lost 3 bases, with 7 bases between them. CDR3 sequence reads: CSARADNYNEQFF. The CDR3 bases are TGCAGTGCTAGAGCGGACAACTACAATGAGCAGTTCTTC.

This clonotype was recorded many times. The gene calls are TRBV4-1 and TRBJ2-3; 8 nucleotides agree with TRBD2. This CDR3 contains 13 residues. V shed 4 bases and J 4 bases; nucleotides not matched to a gene: 1. Germline CDR1 reads MGHRA; CDR2 reads YSYEKL. CDR3 sequence (DNA): TGCGCCAGCAGCCCGGGACTAGCAGATACGCAGTATTTT. Translation: CASSPGLADTQYF.

At least ten counts were recorded for this clonotype. DNA of the CDR3: TGTGCCAGCAGTTCGCCGGGGCACGTCTATGGCTACACCTTC. It specifies CASSSPGHVYGYTF. The V gene is TRBV12-3 or TRBV12-4, the J gene TRBJ1-2, with TRBD1 as a possible D gene (5 bases). This CDR3 region has 14 residues. The V gene lost 4 bases and the J gene lost 4 bases, with 13 bases spanning the gap.

The genes are TRBV3-1 and TRBJ2-1, with TRBD1 as a possible D gene (5 bases). From germline, CDR1 is LGHDT and CDR2 YNNKEL (reference sequence). The CDR3 loop spans 13 amino acids. Trimming took off 1 base at V and 7 bases at J, with 8 bases between the two ends. The chain's CDR3 is CASSQGRGNEQFF. CDR3 DNA sequence: TGTGCCAGCAGCCAAGGTAGGGGAAATGAGCAGTTCTTC.

This clonotype was recorded at least ten times. V gene TRBV3-1 combines with J gene TRBJ2-2; 8 positions match TRBD1. This CDR3 region has 16 residues. The germline CDR1 and CDR2 sequences are LGHDT and YNNKEL (reference sequence). The trim removed 3 bases at V and 1 base at J, leaving 4 bases unmatched. As DNA, the CDR3 is TGTGCCAGCAGCCACCACGGGACAGGGAACACCGGGGAGCTGTTTTTT. Protein: CASSHHGTGNTGELFF.

In its sample, this clonotype was seen many times. The chain has TRBV4-1 and TRBJ1-5; 7 positions match TRBD1. The CDR3 spans 17 residues. V trimming: 2 bases; J trimming: 2 bases; junction bases outside the gene matches: 9. Germline assignment: CDR1 MGHRA and CDR2 YSYEKL. Here the CDR3 DNA reads TGCGCCAGCAGCCAACCCAACAGGGGCGCCGGCAATCAGCCCCAGCATTTT. Translated, it gives CASSQPNRGAGNQPQHF.

This clonotype came up a few times. The chain joins TRBV7-9 to TRBJ2-7; D remains unclear. The CDR3 runs to 15 residues. V gave up 3 bases and J gave up 5 bases, with 17 bases separating them. Germline V gene lookup returns CDR1 SEHNR and CDR2 FQNEAQ (reference sequence). Here the CDR3 reads CASSLMLDFGHEQYF. As DNA, the CDR3 is TGTGCCAGCAGCTTGATGCTGGATTTTGGGCACGAGCAGTACTTC.

This clonotype was recorded at least ten times. This CDR3 reads CASSSTGGSSSYNEQFF. The CDR3 bases are TGCGCCAGCAGCTCTACAGGGGGCTCGAGCTCCTACAATGAGCAGTTCTTC. The chain combines TRBV5-1 with TRBJ2-1; TRBD1 matches at 9 bases. There are 17 residues in the CDR3. The germline V gene has CDR1 SGHRS and CDR2 YFSETQ. V gave up 3 bases and J gave up 0 bases; unmatched junction bases: 7.

The J gene is TRBJ1-5, the V gene TRBV10-3; no clear D gene. The V and J ends lost 5 bases and 1 base respectively, with 9 bases between them. This CDR3 contains 14 residues. Germline V gene lookup returns CDR1 ENHRY and CDR2 SYGVKD. The CDR3 DNA is TGTGCCATCAGTAACGGACCGAGCAATCAGCCCCAGCATTTT. This encodes CAISNGPSNQPQHF.

This chain links TRBV27 with TRBJ1-5, with D possibly TRBD1 on 5 matching bases. The CDR3 extends over 17 amino acids. Looked up from germline, CDR1 is MNHEY and CDR2 is SMNVEV (reference sequence). V was trimmed by 2 bases and J by 0 bases, leaving 14 bases between them. The CDR3 DNA follows: TGTGCCAGCAGTTTAAGGGCAGGGAAGGATAGCAATCAGCCCCAGCATTTT. It translates to CASSLRAGKDSNQPQHF.

The chain uses TRBV16 and TRBJ2-5; perhaps TRBD1 as D (6 bases). Germline V gene lookup returns CDR1 KGHSY and CDR2 FQNENV. CDR3 size: 13 residues. Trimming removed 4 bases at V and 7 bases at J, with 13 bases between. CDR3: CASSPTDRGTQYF. The CDR3 region has the DNA TGTGCCAGCAGCCCCACGGACAGAGGGACCCAGTACTTC.

This clonotype appeared many times. V usage is TRBV6-4 and J usage is TRBJ2-1, with TRBD2 matching 13 bases. Trimming cost V 2 bases and J 7 bases; bases outside gene matches: 2. Per the germline V gene, CDR1 is MRHNA and CDR2 is SNTAGT. The CDR3 totals 15 residues. This CDR3 is CASSDGTSGVNEQFF. The DNA for the CDR3 is TGTGCCAGCAGTGACGGGACTAGCGGGGTAAATGAGCAGTTCTTC.

This clonotype was observed at least ten times. The chain joins TRBV5-1 to TRBJ2-1, with D possibly TRBD2 on 6 matching bases. The CDR3 spans 16 residues. Germline assignment: CDR1 SGHRS and CDR2 YFSETQ. V dropped 5 bases and J dropped 0 bases, with 15 bases sitting between them. The chain's CDR3 is CASRPEAGNSYNEQFF. In nucleotides, the CDR3 is TGCGCCAGCAGGCCCGAGGCGGGAAACTCCTACAATGAGCAGTTCTTC. Using reference TRBV5-1 and TRBJ2-1 for the parts outside the CDR3, the full variable domain is KAGVTQTPRYLIKTRGQQVTLSCSPISGHRSVSWYQQTPGQGLQFLFEYFSETQRNKGNFPGRFSGRQFSNSRSEMNVSTLELGDSALYLCASRPEAGNSYNEQFFGPGTRLTVL.

This clonotype was recorded a few times. V usage is TRBV7-2 and J usage is TRBJ2-1; 11 bases fit TRBD2. V shed 5 bases and J 3 bases; nucleotides not matched to a gene: 3. In germline, CDR1 is SGHTA, CDR2 FQGNSA. This CDR3 is built from 15 residues. CDR3 amino acids: CASSRLAGNYNEQFF. The CDR3 DNA sequence: TGTGCCAGCAGCCGACTAGCGGGGAACTACAATGAGCAGTTCTTC.

This sequence joins TRBV11-3 and TRBJ2-2; 8 bases are a match to TRBD2. The germline V gene encodes CDR1 SGHNT and CDR2 YENEEA. CDR3 length: 16 amino acids. Losses at the gene ends were 3 bases for V and 2 bases for J; bases not matched to a gene: 5. The CDR3 DNA reads TGTGCCAGCAGCTTTCCTGGACTAGCCAACACCGGGGAGCTGTTTTTT. Protein product: CASSFPGLANTGELFF.

The genes are TRBV24-1 and TRBJ2-3, with D unclear. This CDR3 is 15 amino acids long. Per the germline V gene, CDR1 is KGHDR and CDR2 is SFDVKD. V gave up 0 bases and J gave up 7 bases, with 13 bases separating them. The CDR3 coding sequence is TGTGCCACCAGTGATTTGGGCCAGTCCCAAAATACGCAGTATTTT. Its protein product is CATSDLGQSQNTQYF.

This clonotype was seen many times. The J gene is TRBJ2-1, the V gene TRBV7-7; 10 bases map to TRBD1. The CDR3 totals 21 residues. V was pared by 3 bases and J by 0 bases, with 17 bases of the junction left unmatched. CDR1 is SSHAT, CDR2 FNYEAQ, per germline (reference sequence). DNA for the CDR3: TGTGCCAGCAGCTTGAGGGACCGGGACAGGGGATATTTTAGCTCCTACAATGAGCAGTTCTTC. Its protein is CASSLRDRDRGYFSSYNEQFF.